A single sample is the source of the 9 T cell receptor beta chains below, sequenced in a study of CD8 T cell repertoires and HIV-1 epitope variants. The table came from immunoSEQ multiplex PCR; TCRdb's copy has only in-frame clones and leaves some out. The sample shows over 5,000 clones, under 75% of them seen only once. Their specific antigens are unknown. The specimen was cultured CD8+ T cells derived from PBMCs. These TCRs come from a male donor with HIV.

This clone is a singleton in its sample. This chain connects TRBV28 to TRBJ2-1, with 14 bases matching TRBD2. The CDR3 is made up of 16 amino acids. Germline values: CDR1 MDHEN, CDR2 SYDVKM. V dropped 5 bases and J dropped 1; count of bases not matched to a gene: 1. For the CDR3, the DNA is TGTGCCAGCAGTGGACTAGCGGGGGGTTCCTACAATGAGCAGTTCTTC. Protein sequence: CASSGLAGGSYNEQFF.

The J gene is TRBJ2-2, the V gene TRBV7-6; 8 nucleotides line up with TRBD2. This CDR3 is built from 13 residues. With V trimmed by 5 bases and J by 6 bases, 2 bases remained unmatched. In germline, CDR1 is SGHVS, CDR2 FNYEAQ. CDR3 bases: TGTGCCAGCAGCCGGGGGGGGGCCGGGGAGCTGTTTTTT. Amino acids: CASSRGGAGELFF.

This clone was recorded a few times. V and J are TRBV5-8 and TRBJ2-3; 10 bases align to TRBD2. Germline trimming cut 4 bases from V and 3 bases from J; bases unmatched to any gene: 8. CDR3 size: 16 residues. Germline assignment: CDR1 SGHTS and CDR2 YDEGEE. The CDR3 region is CASSPTSGKDTDTQYF. The CDR3 DNA is TGTGCCAGCAGCCCCACTAGCGGGAAAGATACAGATACGCAGTATTTT.

The chain couples TRBV6-5 to TRBJ1-1, with a possible D match to TRBD1 (5 bases). The CDR3 is 13 amino acids. Per the germline V gene, CDR1 is MNHEY and CDR2 is SVGAGI. V was pared by 4 bases and J by 2 bases, with 8 bases between. CDR3 loop: CASSSQDNTEAFF. The CDR3 region has the DNA TGTGCCAGCAGTTCACAGGATAACACTGAAGCTTTCTTT.

The rearrangement joins TRBV27 to TRBJ2-3; D perhaps matches TRBD2 (6 bases). V shed 6 bases and J shed 1 base, with 8 bases lying between them. The CDR3 sequence is 13 residues long. Germline V gene lookup returns CDR1 MNHEY and CDR2 SMNVEV (reference sequence). The chain's CDR3 is CASRPSGTDTQYF. CDR3 nucleotides: TGTGCCAGCAGGCCTAGCGGCACAGATACGCAGTATTTT.

There are a few counts of this clone. This chain connects TRBV5-1 to TRBJ2-5, with 7 bases fitting TRBD1. The CDR3 is 15 amino acids. V trimming: 4 bases; J trimming: 2 bases; junction bases outside the gene matches: 8. Germline lookup yields CDR1 SGHRS and CDR2 YFSETQ. The CDR3 sequence is CASSPVSGQQETQYF. CDR3 sequence (DNA): TGCGCCAGCAGCCCCGTTTCGGGACAGCAAGAGACCCAGTACTTC. Supplemented by reference TRBV5-1 and TRBJ2-5, the full variable domain reads KAGVTQTPRYLIKTRGQQVTLSCSPISGHRSVSWYQQTPGQGLQFLFEYFSETQRNKGNFPGRFSGRQFSNSRSEMNVSTLELGDSALYLCASSPVSGQQETQYFGPGTRLLVL.

V is TRBV11-3 and J is TRBJ2-5; 7 bases align to TRBD1. Germline lookup yields CDR1 SGHNT and CDR2 YENEEA. The CDR3 sequence is 14 residues long. Unmatched junction bases numbered 2, after V lost 3 bases and J lost 1 base. For the CDR3, the DNA is TGTGCCAGCAGCTTGGACAGGTCCCAAGAGACCCAGTACTTC. It is translated as CASSLDRSQETQYF.

This clone qualifies as large. The chain links TRBV4-3 to TRBJ1-2; D gene ambiguous. This CDR3 comprises 16 residues. Germline V gene sequence: CDR1 LGHNA, CDR2 YSLEER. The germline V and J ends were trimmed by 0 bases and 3 bases, with 14 bases remaining between them. CDR3 sequence (DNA): TGCGCCAGCAGCCAAGATCCCGTCGAACTCGACTATGGCTACACCTTC. This codes for CASSQDPVELDYGYTF.

The chain links TRBV19 to TRBJ1-1; TRBD1 matches at 7 bases. Trimming removed 5 bases from V and 1 base from J; junction bases left unmatched: 4. CDR3 size: 14 residues. Per the germline V gene, CDR1 is LNHDA and CDR2 is SQIVND (reference sequence). The CDR3 region has the DNA TGTGCCAGTAGTTTCAGGGGGAGGAACACTGAAGCTTTCTTT. This codes for CASSFRGRNTEAFF.